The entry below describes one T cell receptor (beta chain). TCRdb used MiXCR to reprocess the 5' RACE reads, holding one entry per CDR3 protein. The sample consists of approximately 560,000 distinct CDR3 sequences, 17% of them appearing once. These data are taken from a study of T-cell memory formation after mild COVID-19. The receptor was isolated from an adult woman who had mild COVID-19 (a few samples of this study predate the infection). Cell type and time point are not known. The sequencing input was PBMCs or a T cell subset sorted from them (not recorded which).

The CDR3 bases are TGTGCCAGCAGCTTCGAGGGCTGGATTGGCTACACCTTC. Translating it yields CASSFEGWIGYTF. This chain links TRBV11-2 with TRBJ1-2; D gene uncertain. The CDR3 is made up of 13 amino acids. Germline V gene lookup returns CDR1 SGHAT and CDR2 FQNNGV. Trimming shortened V by 3 bases and J by 7 bases, and 12 bases separated the two germline ends.